These 29 T cell receptor beta chains came from one sample sequenced in a study of blood T cell repertoires in COVID-19. Using immunoSEQ multiplex PCR, the repertoire was profiled, and TCRdb retains in-frame clones only, with some absent. The table lists 150,000 to 200,000 clones, roughly 86% of them singletons. Sequencing used PBMCs or T cells enriched from blood (not recorded which). These receptors were taken from a woman aged 40 to 50 in a cohort exposed to, infected with or recovered from COVID-19 (not recorded which).

This clone has more than one count but fewer than ten. The rearrangement joins TRBV28 to TRBJ1-5; 9 bases map to TRBD1. The length of the CDR3 is 17 residues. With 5 bases clipped from V and 2 bases from J, the junction kept 10 bases outside the gene matches. Germline CDR1 and CDR2: MDHEN and SYDVKM. This CDR3 reads CASSANRGQRGNQPQHF. In nucleotides, the CDR3 is TGTGCCAGCAGTGCAAACAGGGGGCAAAGGGGCAATCAGCCCCAGCATTTT.

The chain is built from TRBV7-9 and TRBJ2-7; tentatively, D is TRBD1 (5 bases). The V gene's germline CDR1 is SEHNR and CDR2 FQNEAQ (reference sequence). V dropped 1 base and J dropped 7 bases, with 8 bases sitting between them. The CDR3 is 12 amino acids. The CDR3 bases are TGTGCCAGCAGCTTAGTGGGGCGGGAGCAGTACTTC. Translated: CASSLVGREQYF.

V usage is TRBV6-2 or TRBV6-3 and J usage is TRBJ2-5; D call uncertain. V was shortened by 5 bases and J by 0 bases, with 10 bases between the two germline ends. The CDR3 is 14 residues long. Germline V gene data show CDR1 as MNHEY and CDR2 as SVGEGT. CDR3 residues: CASSSLEYQETQYF. CDR3 sequence (DNA): TGTGCCAGCAGTAGCTTGGAGTACCAAGAGACCCAGTACTTC.

The V gene is TRBV13, the J gene TRBJ2-1; the D gene is possibly TRBD2 (6 bases). This CDR3 is built from 14 residues. Germline values: CDR1 PRHDT, CDR2 FYEKMQ (reference sequence). Trimming pared 2 bases from V and 4 bases from J, leaving 9 bases between. CDR3 amino acids: CASSLNRGYNEQFF. CDR3 nucleotides: TGTGCCAGCAGCTTAAACCGGGGGTACAATGAGCAGTTCTTC.

The chain combines TRBV5-8 with TRBJ1-1, with TRBD1 matching 9 bases. Germline V lookup: CDR1 SGHTS, CDR2 YDEGEE. The trim removed 5 bases at V and 0 bases at J, leaving 11 bases unmatched. This CDR3 comprises 17 residues. The CDR3 coding sequence is TGTGCCAGCAGAGAAAGGAACCGGGACAGGGTGAACACTGAAGCTTTCTTT. Residues: CASRERNRDRVNTEAFF. Together with reference TRBV5-8 and TRBJ1-1, the CDR3 gives the full variable domain: EAGVTQSPTHLIKTRGQQATLRCSPISGHTSVYWYQQALGLGLQFLLWYDEGEERNRGNFPPRFSGRQFPNYSSELNVNALELEDSALYLCASRERNRDRVNTEAFFGQGTRLTVV.

The rearrangement joins TRBV28 to TRBJ1-1; the match to TRBD1 covers 8 bases. Germline assignment: CDR1 MDHEN and CDR2 SYDVKM. CDR3 length equals 13 residues. J gave up 7 bases and V 3 bases, and 4 bases lay outside the gene matches. CDR3 in DNA: TGTGCCAGCAGTTTTCAGGGGGCCTTTGAAGCTTTCTTT. Translating gives CASSFQGAFEAFF.

The rearrangement links TRBV29-1 to TRBJ2-1; 7 bases fit TRBD2. Germline CDR1 is SQVTM and CDR2 is ANQGSEA. Germline trimming cut 6 bases from V and 8 bases from J; bases unmatched to any gene: 16. The CDR3 has 15 amino acids. The CDR3 region is CSVTWGSGIDYEQFF. In DNA, the CDR3 is TGCAGCGTGACTTGGGGAAGCGGGATCGATTATGAGCAGTTCTTC.

The chain recombines TRBV7-9 with TRBJ1-3; no firm D call. The CDR3 is 13 amino acids. Germline-derived CDR1 and CDR2 are SEHNR and FQNEAQ (reference sequence). Trimming removed 8 bases at V and 0 bases at J, with 8 bases between. For the CDR3, the DNA is TGTGCCAGCCTCCGACTCTCTGGAAACACCATATATTTT. Residues: CASLRLSGNTIYF.

The chain recombines TRBV29-1 with TRBJ1-5, with D unclear. Trimming left V 0 bases short and J 12 bases short, with 9 bases between. The CDR3 extends over 11 amino acids. CDR1 and CDR2 (germline): SQVTM, ANQGSEA. The CDR3 DNA follows: TGCAGCGTTGAAGATCGGGGAGGCCAGCATTTT. It yields the protein CSVEDRGGQHF.

CDR3 sequence: CASSSLNRAQGEQYF. The CDR3 region has the DNA TGTGCCAGCAGCTCTCTAAACAGGGCCCAGGGCGAGCAGTACTTC. This sequence joins TRBV11-2 and TRBJ2-7, with D possibly matching TRBD1 (6 bases). This CDR3 region has 15 residues. Germline values: CDR1 SGHAT, CDR2 FQNNGV. Trimming took 4 bases from V and 6 from J, leaving 19 bases between them.

With respect to this clone: The same CDR3 also results from other DNA sequences found in this sample. The chain carries TRBV5-4 and TRBJ2-5, with 10 bases fitting TRBD2. Germline assignment: CDR1 SGHNT and CDR2 YYREEE (reference sequence). This CDR3 is 14 amino acids long. Trimming took 1 base from V and 3 from J; bases not matched to a gene: 0. CDR3: CASSLSGGEETQYF. CDR3 nucleotides: TGTGCCAGCAGCTTGAGCGGGGGGGAAGAGACCCAGTACTTC.

This clone showed up just once. The gene calls are TRBV3-1 (or the pseudogene TRBV3-2) and TRBJ2-4; possibly TRBD2 for D (6 bases). CDR1 and CDR2 from the germline V gene are LGHDT and YNNKEL (reference sequence). The CDR3 consists of 16 residues. Trimming removed 4 bases from V and 3 bases from J, with 16 bases in between. In nucleotides, the CDR3 is TGTGCCAGCAGCCCCCCGGCGGGAATGGGCAAAAACATTCAGTACTTC. As protein: CASSPPAGMGKNIQYF.

V gene TRBV15 combines with J gene TRBJ2-3, with 7 positions matching TRBD2. Trimming took 0 bases from V and 3 from J; bases not matched to a gene: 15. Germline loops: CDR1 LNHNV, CDR2 YYDKDF (reference sequence). The CDR3 is 19 amino acids. The CDR3 nucleotides are TGTGCCACCAGCAGAGATGGCGGTCGCTTGCGGGAGTTGACAGATACGCAGTATTTT. This gives the protein CATSRDGGRLRELTDTQYF.

CDR3 in DNA: TGTGCCAGCAGCCAGATCCGGGACAGGGAGTGGGGCAATGAGCAGTTCTTC. As protein: CASSQIRDREWGNEQFF. V is TRBV7-9 and J is TRBJ2-1; the match to TRBD1 covers 9 bases. The J segment lost 6 bases and the V segment lost 5 bases, leaving 14 bases of the junction unmatched. Germline V gene lookup returns CDR1 SEHNR and CDR2 FQNEAQ (reference sequence). The length of the CDR3 is 17 residues.

The rearrangement links TRBV4-2 to TRBJ1-1; 12 nucleotides align to TRBD1. Germline loops: CDR1 LGHNA, CDR2 YNFKEQ. The junction had 11 bases not matched to a gene; V was cut back by 5 bases and J by 7 bases. The CDR3 totals 16 residues. CDR3 nucleotides: TGTGCCAGCAGCTCCCGGGACAGGGGGCCCCGTTTTGAAGCTTTCTTT. Amino acids: CASSSRDRGPRFEAFF.

This clone was detected only once. The rearrangement joins TRBV2 to TRBJ2-7; 10 bases fit TRBD2. The length of the CDR3 is 18 residues. Trimming took 1 base from V and 2 from J; bases not matched to a gene: 11. CDR1 and CDR2 from the germline V gene are SNHLY and FYNNEI. The CDR3 sequence is CASSEVHSGRILPYEQYF. DNA of the CDR3: TGTGCCAGCAGTGAAGTTCATAGCGGGAGGATCCTGCCCTACGAGCAGTACTTC.

This clone was counted only a few times. This chain uses TRBV11-2 with TRBJ2-2; 7 bases map to TRBD2. This CDR3 contains 13 residues. After removal of 5 bases from V and 13 bases from J, the junction contained 10 bases not matched to a gene. Germline values: CDR1 SGHAT, CDR2 FQNNGV. The CDR3 sequence is CASSPWREGVLFF. The DNA for the CDR3 is TGTGCCAGCAGCCCTTGGAGGGAGGGCGTGCTGTTTTTT. The full variable domain, with the rest looked up from reference TRBV11-2 and TRBJ2-2, is EAGVAQSPRYKIIEKRQSVAFWCNPISGHATLYWYQQILGQGPKLLIQFQNNGVVDDSQLPKDRFSAERLKGVDSTLKIQPAKLEDSAVYLCASSPWREGVLFFGEGSRLTVL.

The chain joins TRBV19 to TRBJ2-1; 9 bases line up with TRBD1. In germline, CDR1 is LNHDA, CDR2 SQIVND (reference sequence). The CDR3 runs to 17 residues. The J segment lost 4 bases and the V segment lost 3 bases, leaving 10 bases of the junction unmatched. The CDR3 bases are TGTGCCAGTAGTATTTTAGATCCCGGGACAGGGTACAATGAGCAGTTCTTC. Its protein product is CASSILDPGTGYNEQFF.

This rearrangement joins TRBV4-2 to TRBJ1-1, with a possible D match to TRBD1 (5 bases). CDR3 length: 17 amino acids. Germline values: CDR1 LGHNA, CDR2 YNFKEQ. V dropped 0 bases and J dropped 1 base, with 15 bases sitting between them. The DNA for the CDR3 is TGTGCCAGCAGCCAAGATATCCCCGGGGGACCGAACACTGAAGCTTTCTTT. It translates to CASSQDIPGGPNTEAFF.

The chain has TRBV27 and TRBJ2-7; tentative D call: TRBD1 (5 bases). The germline CDR1 and CDR2 sequences are MNHEY and SMNVEV (reference sequence). Trimming took off 1 base at V and 4 bases at J, with 8 bases between the two ends. The CDR3 totals 13 residues. CDR3 bases: TGTGCCAGCAGTTTATTGGGGCAGTACGAGCAGTACTTC. Its protein is CASSLLGQYEQYF.

This chain connects TRBV30 to TRBJ2-7; D perhaps matches TRBD1 (5 bases). Trimming cost V 2 bases and J 8 bases, with 13 bases left between them. Germline CDR1 GTSNPN, CDR2 SVGIG (reference sequence). This CDR3 comprises 12 residues. The CDR3 nucleotides read TGTGCCTGGAGTTGGGGCAGGGAACAGCAGTACTTC. It is translated as CAWSWGREQQYF. Looking up the rest from reference TRBV30 and TRBJ2-7 gives the full variable domain: SQTIHQWPATLVQPVGSPLSLECTVEGTSNPNLYWYRQAAGRGLQLLFYSVGIGQISSEVPQNLSASRPQDRQFILSSKKLLLSDSGFYLCAWSWGREQQYFGPGTRLTVT.

The rearrangement links TRBV6-5 to TRBJ1-1; no clear D. Trimming left V 2 bases short and J 3 bases short, with 10 bases between. The CDR3 is 14 residues long. Germline V gives CDR1 MNHEY, CDR2 SVGAGI. The chain's CDR3 is CASSYLPSDTEAFF. The CDR3 DNA follows: TGTGCCAGCAGTTACCTCCCCAGCGACACTGAAGCTTTCTTT.

The chain couples TRBV6-5 to TRBJ1-4; tentative D call: TRBD1 (6 bases). The CDR3 contains 13 residues. Trimming removed 6 bases at V and 5 bases at J, with 10 bases between. The germline gives CDR1 MNHEY, CDR2 SVGAGI. CDR3 DNA sequence: TGTGCCAGCAGACAGGGCAGAAATGAAAAACTGTTTTTT. Encoded protein: CASRQGRNEKLFF.

The chain uses TRBV19 and TRBJ2-7; 11 bases agree with TRBD2. This CDR3 has 16 residues. Germline trimming cut 1 base from V and 3 bases from J; bases unmatched to any gene: 5. Germline loops: CDR1 LNHDA, CDR2 SQIVND (reference sequence). CDR3 bases: TGTGCCAGTAGTATAGCCGGGACTAGCGGCTACTACGAGCAGTACTTC. This sequence encodes CASSIAGTSGYYEQYF.

The J gene is TRBJ1-1, the V gene TRBV19; no clear D. The ends were cut back, 1 base at V and 6 bases at J, with 6 bases in the middle. Germline V lookup: CDR1 LNHDA, CDR2 SQIVND (reference sequence). CDR3 length: 12 residues. Here the CDR3 DNA reads TGTGCCAGTAGTATAGTCGGGGCTGAAGCTTTCTTT. Translated: CASSIVGAEAFF.

V and J are TRBV4-1 and TRBJ2-3; 11 positions agree with TRBD2. CDR3 size: 16 residues. Trimming at V came to 0 bases and at J to 6 bases, leaving 5 bases not matched to a gene. Germline CDR1 is MGHRA and CDR2 is YSYEKL. The DNA for the CDR3 is TGCGCCAGCAGCCAAGAGGCTAGCGGGGGGTATGATACGCAGTATTTT. Translated: CASSQEASGGYDTQYF.

This chain links TRBV10-3 with TRBJ1-1; D is perhaps TRBD1 (6 bases). The CDR3 consists of 17 residues. CDR1 ENHRY and CDR2 SYGVKD come from the germline V gene. Trimming shortened V by 0 bases and J by 0 bases, and 14 bases separated the two germline ends. CDR3 DNA: TGTGCCATCAGTGAGTCCGGGACACATTTATTGAACACTGAAGCTTTCTTT. This encodes CAISESGTHLLNTEAFF.

In this sample, this clone turned up a few times. The J gene is TRBJ1-2, the V gene TRBV7-9; D is unclear. The V gene lost 2 bases and the J gene lost 1 base, with 11 bases spanning the gap. The CDR3 runs 15 residues. Germline V gene lookup returns CDR1 SEHNR and CDR2 FQNEAQ (reference sequence). DNA of the CDR3: TGTGCCAGCAGCTTATTCCAGGAATATAACTATGGCTACACCTTC. Translation gives CASSLFQEYNYGYTF.

The chain has TRBV19 and TRBJ2-7, with D uncertain. Trimming shortened V by 6 bases and J by 6 bases, and 15 bases separated the two germline ends. There are 13 residues in the CDR3. From germline, CDR1 is LNHDA and CDR2 SQIVND (reference sequence). The CDR3 nucleotides are TGTGCCAGTAGGGCCCTTGACTCTTCCGAGCAGTACTTC. Amino acid sequence: CASRALDSSEQYF.